This T cell receptor beta chain came from a study of shared clonotypes between healthy human individuals. Study background: Three plates were used per donor for CD4 naive, three for CD4 memory, two for CD8 naive and one for CD8 memory.

All of the donors resided in Nashville, Tennessee, and each was a Caucasian adult. Study outcomes and limitations: Relative to memory subsets, naive subsets generally showed larger estimated richness. Owing to a small donor count, the genetic and exposure-history diversity represented was limited.

Measured with immunoSEQ multiplex PCR; TCRdb has only the in-frame clones, and not every one. The table shows roughly 500,000 clones, with almost 97% occurring only once. On this clone itself: The target antigen is unknown.

The CDR3 has 14 amino acids. Germline CDR1 is MGHDK and CDR2 is SYGVNS. The V and J ends lost 1 base and 4 bases respectively, with 9 bases between them. This TCR was sampled from a woman in her twenties or thirties in good health. This rearrangement joins TRBV25-1 to TRBJ2-3; D unresolved. The specimen was naive CD4+ T cells sorted from blood. Subset in this sample: CD45RA+ positively selected. The CDR3 sequence: CASSEWGGADTQYF. CDR3 nucleotides: TGTGCCAGCAGTGAATGGGGTGGGGCAGATACGCAGTATTTT.